The rows below give T cell receptor beta chains drawn from one sample of a study of cytomegalovirus exposure and HLA in healthy donors. Data came from immunoSEQ multiplex PCR; TCRdb stores just in-frame clones and leaves some out. The sample comprises under 100,000 clones, around 80% of which are singletons, and over 10% rests with the top ten. The sequenced material came from PBMCs. These receptors came from a human donor in good health. The CDR3 runs from the conserved cysteine through the conserved F or W. Fields, in order: J gene, clone size, V gene, D gene, CDR3 DNA, CDR3 protein. The D gene is left open where the match is weak. The size field is filled for only some rows; it gives once, few, many or a size class.

j_call: TRBJ1-3; clone_size: NA; v_call: TRBV12-5; d_call: NA; cdr3_nt: TGTGCTAGTGGTTTGGTACGATTGGAGTCAACCGGGATTGGAAACACCATATATTTT; cdr3_aa: CASGLVRLESTGIGNTIYF
j_call: TRBJ2-2; clone_size: NA; v_call: TRBV2; d_call: TRBD2; cdr3_nt: TGTGCCAGCAGTGGAGGACTAGCAGGACCCGGGGAGCTGTTTTTT; cdr3_aa: CASSGGLAGPGELFF
j_call: TRBJ2-1; clone_size: few; v_call: TRBV7-6; d_call: TRBD2; cdr3_nt: TGTGCCAGCAGCTTAGGAGCGGGGAGCTCCTACAATGAGCAGTTCTTC; cdr3_aa: CASSLGAGSSYNEQFF
j_call: TRBJ2-3; clone_size: NA; v_call: TRBV14; d_call: TRBD2; cdr3_nt: TGTGCCAGCAGCGGAAGGACTAGCGGGGGGAAAGATACGCAGTATTTT; cdr3_aa: CASSGRTSGGKDTQYF
j_call: TRBJ2-3; clone_size: NA; v_call: TRBV29-1; d_call: NA; cdr3_nt: TGCAGCGTTGTGGGCGGGGATCGTAGATGGAGCACAGATACGCAGTATTTT; cdr3_aa: CSVVGGDRRWSTDTQYF
j_call: TRBJ2-3; clone_size: NA; v_call: TRBV5-3; d_call: TRBD2; cdr3_nt: TGTGCCAGAAGCAAAAGAAGCGGGGAGTGTAGCACAGATACGCAGTATTTT; cdr3_aa: CARSKRSGECSTDTQYF
j_call: TRBJ2-3; clone_size: NA; v_call: TRBV13; d_call: NA; cdr3_nt: TGTGCCAGCAGCTTCTCAGGCACAGATACGCAGTATTTT; cdr3_aa: CASSFSGTDTQYF
j_call: TRBJ1-4; clone_size: NA; v_call: TRBV27; d_call: TRBD1; cdr3_nt: TGTGCCAGCAGTTTCGGGACAGGTCGGCGTTTGGAAAAACTGTTTTTT; cdr3_aa: CASSFGTGRRLEKLFF
j_call: TRBJ2-7; clone_size: NA; v_call: TRBV9; d_call: TRBD2; cdr3_nt: TGTGCCAGCAGCGTCGGGGGGGGGAAGACCTACGAGCAGTACTTC; cdr3_aa: CASSVGGGKTYEQYF
j_call: TRBJ1-1; clone_size: NA; v_call: TRBV6-5; d_call: TRBD1; cdr3_nt: TGTGCCAGCAGTAGAACCGGGACAGAGACTGAAGCTTTCTTT; cdr3_aa: CASSRTGTETEAFF
j_call: TRBJ2-7; clone_size: NA; v_call: TRBV5-6; d_call: NA; cdr3_nt: TGTGCCAGCAGTTACCTAGGAAACGAGCAGTACTTC; cdr3_aa: CASSYLGNEQYF
j_call: TRBJ2-7; clone_size: NA; v_call: TRBV6-5; d_call: NA; cdr3_nt: TGTGCCAGCAGCCAAGGGGTAATACCCTACGAGCAGTACTTC; cdr3_aa: CASSQGVIPYEQYF
j_call: TRBJ2-1; clone_size: NA; v_call: TRBV4-3; d_call: TRBD2; cdr3_nt: TGCGCCAGCAGCCAAGATGTAGCGCGGGAGGACAATGAGCAGTTCTTC; cdr3_aa: CASSQDVAREDNEQFF
j_call: TRBJ1-2; clone_size: NA; v_call: TRBV25-1; d_call: NA; cdr3_nt: TGTGCCAGCAGTCCCTCCGGGATCTCTCCTTTTGTCTACACCTTC; cdr3_aa: CASSPSGISPFVYTF
j_call: TRBJ1-1; clone_size: NA; v_call: TRBV6-5; d_call: NA; cdr3_nt: TGTGCCAGCAGTTTCAGGGTGACGGCCACTGAAGCTTTCTTT; cdr3_aa: CASSFRVTATEAFF
j_call: TRBJ1-4; clone_size: NA; v_call: TRBV2; d_call: NA; cdr3_nt: TGTGCCAGCAGTGAAGGAGGCTATGAAAAACTGTTTTTT; cdr3_aa: CASSEGGYEKLFF
j_call: TRBJ1-3; clone_size: NA; v_call: TRBV7-9; d_call: NA; cdr3_nt: TGTGCCAGCAGCCTGACAGGCCCCCTCTCTGGAAACACCATATATTTT; cdr3_aa: CASSLTGPLSGNTIYF
j_call: TRBJ2-3; clone_size: NA; v_call: TRBV9; d_call: TRBD2; cdr3_nt: TGTGCCAGCAGCGACAGCGGGGGGCCCACAGATACGCAGTATTTT; cdr3_aa: CASSDSGGPTDTQYF
j_call: TRBJ1-2; clone_size: NA; v_call: TRBV15; d_call: TRBD1; cdr3_nt: TGTGCCACCAGCACTAAAGCAGGGGGCGAGTATGGCTACACCTTC; cdr3_aa: CATSTKAGGEYGYTF
j_call: TRBJ2-7; clone_size: NA; v_call: TRBV18; d_call: TRBD1; cdr3_nt: TGTGCCAGCTCACCGGGAACAGGGGGCTTAAACGAGCAGTACTTC; cdr3_aa: CASSPGTGGLNEQYF
j_call: TRBJ1-2; clone_size: NA; v_call: TRBV18; d_call: TRBD1; cdr3_nt: TGTGCCAGCTCACCGAGGGGACAGGGTGGCTATGGCTACCCCTTC; cdr3_aa: CASSPRGQGGYGYPF
j_call: TRBJ1-1; clone_size: NA; v_call: TRBV10-2; d_call: NA; cdr3_nt: TGCGCCAGCAGTGATCAAGGGGCCCGTGAAGCTTTCTTT; cdr3_aa: CASSDQGAREAFF
j_call: TRBJ2-7; clone_size: NA; v_call: TRBV29-1; d_call: TRBD1; cdr3_nt: TGCAGCGTTGGGACAGGGGATGGAGGGGAGCAGTACTTC; cdr3_aa: CSVGTGDGGEQYF
j_call: TRBJ2-1; clone_size: NA; v_call: TRBV9; d_call: TRBD2; cdr3_nt: TGTGCCAGCAGCGTCCTAGCGGGGGCCCAGGGGGGTGAGCAGTTCTTC; cdr3_aa: CASSVLAGAQGGEQFF
j_call: TRBJ2-7; clone_size: NA; v_call: TRBV12-5; d_call: TRBD1; cdr3_nt: TGTGCTAGTGGTTTTAACCTTCGGGACAGGGGCCACGAGCAGTACTTC; cdr3_aa: CASGFNLRDRGHEQYF
j_call: TRBJ1-1; clone_size: NA; v_call: TRBV5-4; d_call: NA; cdr3_nt: TGTGCCAGCAGCCCCCAGAACGACAGAATCCGGAGTGAAGCTTTCTTT; cdr3_aa: CASSPQNDRIRSEAFF
j_call: TRBJ2-7; clone_size: NA; v_call: TRBV2; d_call: NA; cdr3_nt: TGTGCCAGCAAGTTGGGACAACTCTACGAGCAGTACTTC; cdr3_aa: CASKLGQLYEQYF
j_call: TRBJ1-1; clone_size: NA; v_call: TRBV28; d_call: NA; cdr3_nt: TGTGCCAGCAGGAGAAACACTGAAGCTTTCTTT; cdr3_aa: CASRRNTEAFF
j_call: TRBJ2-4; clone_size: NA; v_call: TRBV11-2; d_call: TRBD1; cdr3_nt: TGTGCCAGCACCTCATCTACGGGACAGGGATTTAACATTCAGTACTTC; cdr3_aa: CASTSSTGQGFNIQYF
j_call: TRBJ2-2; clone_size: NA; v_call: TRBV5-1; d_call: NA; cdr3_nt: TGCGCCAGCAGTTCCGGACATGTCAACACCGGGGAGCTGTTTTTT; cdr3_aa: CASSSGHVNTGELFF
j_call: TRBJ2-6; clone_size: NA; v_call: TRBV5-4; d_call: TRBD1; cdr3_nt: TGTGCCAGCACCTTAGACCGGGACAGGGTTCCCACTGGGGCCAACGTCCTGACTTTC; cdr3_aa: CASTLDRDRVPTGANVLTF
j_call: TRBJ1-1; clone_size: NA; v_call: TRBV6-1; d_call: NA; cdr3_nt: TGTGCCAGCAGTGATCGAGGGAACACTGAAGCTTTCTTT; cdr3_aa: CASSDRGNTEAFF